What follows are 30 T cell receptor beta chains derived from one specimen sequenced in a study of control samples from healthy donors and cancer patients. Sequenced by immunoSEQ multiplex PCR; TCRdb stores in-frame clones only, minus some. Among about 140,000 clones, roughly nine tenths were seen once, and the ten largest hold approximately 8.6%. The sequencing input was blood. These receptors were taken from a woman in her 30s in good health.

V gene TRBV5-1 combines with J gene TRBJ2-5, with a possible D match to TRBD1 (6 bases). Germline loops: CDR1 SGHRS, CDR2 YFSETQ. This CDR3 has 15 residues. V lost 4 bases and J lost 4, with 17 bases in between. For the CDR3, the DNA is TGCGCCAGCAGCGAAGGACAGACGCGAGGAGAGACCCAGTACTTC. Protein product: CASSEGQTRGETQYF.

The V call is TRBV18, the J call TRBJ1-3; maybe TRBD1 (5 bases). CDR1 and CDR2 (germline): KGHSH, LQKENI. The CDR3 has 16 residues. Trimming removed 3 bases at V and 0 bases at J, with 12 bases between. DNA for the CDR3: TGTGCCAGCTCACCCGGGACTCCGAGCTCTGGAAACACCATATATTTT. Encoded protein: CASSPGTPSSGNTIYF.

This clone is a singleton in its sample. The genes are TRBV15 and TRBJ2-2; D is ambiguous. Deletions cut 8 bases from V and 1 base from J, with 11 bases between. Germline V gene sequence: CDR1 LNHNV, CDR2 YYDKDF (reference sequence). This CDR3 is 14 amino acids long. The CDR3 DNA follows: TGTGCCACCCGAGACCTCCTGAACACCGGGGAGCTGTTTTTT. It specifies CATRDLLNTGELFF.

This chain connects TRBV27 to TRBJ2-4, with 7 bases lining up with TRBD2. The length of the CDR3 is 15 residues. Germline CDR1 MNHEY, CDR2 SMNVEV (reference sequence). After removal of 2 bases from V and 15 bases from J, the junction contained 16 bases not matched to a gene. The CDR3: CASSLNRGGSSKLYF. As DNA, the CDR3 is TGTGCCAGCAGTTTAAACCGGGGCGGGAGTTCGAAGCTGTACTTC.

J is TRBJ1-1 and V is TRBV3-1 (or the pseudogene TRBV3-2), with a tentative D call TRBD1 (6 bases). CDR1 and CDR2 from the germline V gene are LGHDT and YNNKEL (reference sequence). The V end was cut by 0 bases, the J end by 2 bases, with 10 bases between. There are 15 residues in the CDR3. CDR3 nucleotide sequence: TGTGCCAGCAGCCAAGATGTAGGGGGAAACACTGAAGCTTTCTTT. It yields the protein CASSQDVGGNTEAFF.

The rearrangement uses TRBV30 and TRBJ1-1, with a tentative D call TRBD1 (5 bases). Germline V lookup: CDR1 GTSNPN, CDR2 SVGIG (reference sequence). The CDR3 consists of 16 residues. The ends were cut back, 0 bases at V and 4 bases at J, with 18 bases in the middle. The DNA of the CDR3 is TGTGCCTGGAGTGTACCGGGGGGGGTGAGGGCCACTGAAGCTTTCTTT. This encodes CAWSVPGGVRATEAFF.

The CDR3 coding sequence is TGCGCCAGCAGCTTGGTAACAGGGTCCTACGAGCAGTACTTC. This encodes CASSLVTGSYEQYF. V and J are TRBV5-1 and TRBJ2-7; a weak D match, TRBD1 (6 bases). Germline-derived CDR1 and CDR2 are SGHRS and YFSETQ. With 0 bases removed from V and 1 base from J, the gap between germline ends came to 8 bases. The CDR3 is 14 amino acids. Full variable domain (outside the CDR3, taken from reference TRBV5-1 and TRBJ2-7): KAGVTQTPRYLIKTRGQQVTLSCSPISGHRSVSWYQQTPGQGLQFLFEYFSETQRNKGNFPGRFSGRQFSNSRSEMNVSTLELGDSALYLCASSLVTGSYEQYFGPGTRLTVT.

The chain couples TRBV6-6 to TRBJ1-5; the D gene is possibly TRBD1 (5 bases). Trimming removed 0 bases from V and 7 bases from J, with 10 bases in between. There are 14 residues in the CDR3. Germline lookup yields CDR1 MNHNY and CDR2 SVGAGI (reference sequence). CDR3 DNA: TGTGCCAGCAGTTACTCTAGGGGAGGACAGCCCCAGCATTTT. Its translation is CASSYSRGGQPQHF.

The chain is built from TRBV19 and TRBJ2-1, with 11 bases lining up with TRBD2. The CDR3 consists of 17 residues. With V trimmed by 7 bases and J by 1 base, 9 bases remained unmatched. Germline loops: CDR1 LNHDA, CDR2 SQIVND (reference sequence). The CDR3 reads CASMGSGRATSYNEQFF. CDR3 bases: TGTGCCAGTATGGGTAGCGGGAGGGCCACGTCCTACAATGAGCAGTTCTTC.

The chain has TRBV10-2 and TRBJ1-1; tentative D call: TRBD1 (6 bases). The CDR3 totals 15 residues. The germline V gene encodes CDR1 WSHSY and CDR2 SAAADI. The V end lost 8 bases, the J end lost 4 bases, and 20 bases lay between the germline ends. The CDR3 sequence is CASWFGGGGVTEAFF. The DNA for the CDR3 is TGCGCCAGCTGGTTCGGGGGAGGGGGAGTCACTGAAGCTTTCTTT.

This clone has just one count. The V gene is TRBV6-1, the J gene TRBJ1-4, with 8 bases aligning to TRBD1. There are 16 residues in the CDR3. V lost 2 bases, J lost 2 bases, and 4 bases stayed unmatched. Germline assignment: CDR1 MNHNS and CDR2 SASEGT. CDR3 region: CASSESDRGTNEKLFF. CDR3 sequence (DNA): TGTGCCAGCAGTGAATCCGACAGGGGCACTAATGAAAAACTGTTTTTT.

J is TRBJ1-1 and V is TRBV27; TRBD1 is a possible D gene (6 bases). The germline CDR1 and CDR2 sequences are MNHEY and SMNVEV (reference sequence). Deletions cut 2 bases from V and 0 bases from J, with 19 bases between. This CDR3 has 18 residues. The CDR3 DNA is TGTGCCAGCAGTTTAGTCCGCAGGGGACTCTTCTTGAACACTGAAGCTTTCTTT. It encodes CASSLVRRGLFLNTEAFF.

Notes on this clone: Other DNA sequences of this sample code for an identical CDR3. This chain uses TRBV7-9 with TRBJ1-6; D uncertain. Trimming cost V 3 bases and J 8 bases, with 5 bases left between them. Germline loops: CDR1 SEHNR, CDR2 FQNEAQ (reference sequence). The CDR3 is 12 amino acids. CDR3 nucleotide sequence: TGTGCCAGCAGCTTGGTGGATTCACCCCTCCACTTT. This gives the protein CASSLVDSPLHF.

The rearrangement uses TRBV19 and TRBJ1-1; D uncertain. Trimming cost V 5 bases and J 6 bases, with 28 bases left between them. Germline V gene sequence: CDR1 LNHDA, CDR2 SQIVND (reference sequence). This CDR3 spans 18 amino acids. Written as DNA, the CDR3 is TGTGCCAGTAGTGCCGGACGGTTGCGTTTAGGTTCGTTCTCTGAAGCTTTCTTT. Its protein product is CASSAGRLRLGSFSEAFF.

J is TRBJ2-3 and V is TRBV19; D call uncertain. This CDR3 contains 14 residues. The germline V and J ends were trimmed by 10 bases and 2 bases, with 16 bases remaining between them. Germline CDR1 reads LNHDA; CDR2 reads SQIVND (reference sequence). The CDR3 nucleotides are TGTGCCACCGCGGACCAGCCCAACACAGATACGCAGTATTTT. Its protein product is CATADQPNTDTQYF. Using reference TRBV19 and TRBJ2-3 for the parts outside the CDR3, the full variable domain is DGGITQSPKYLFRKEGQNVTLSCEQNLNHDAMYWYRQDPGQGLRLIYYSQIVNDFQKGDIAEGYSVSREKKESFPLTVTSAQKNPTAFYLCATADQPNTDTQYFGPGTRLTVL.

The rearrangement links TRBV3-1 (or the pseudogene TRBV3-2) to TRBJ1-1, with no clear D. Germline V gives CDR1 LGHDT, CDR2 YNNKEL (reference sequence). The germline V and J ends were trimmed by 5 bases and 6 bases, with 10 bases remaining between them. This CDR3 contains 12 residues. Here the CDR3 reads CASSKAGSEAFF. The CDR3 DNA is TGTGCCAGCAGCAAAGCTGGGTCTGAAGCTTTCTTT.

V gene TRBV28 combines with J gene TRBJ2-5, with D possibly being TRBD1 (7 bases). Per the germline V gene, CDR1 is MDHEN and CDR2 is SYDVKM. This CDR3 spans 15 amino acids. Deletions cut 5 bases from V and 4 bases from J, with 17 bases between. The CDR3 coding sequence is TGTGCCAGCAGTACCATAGGGACAGCGGGAGAGACCCAGTACTTC. Encoded protein: CASSTIGTAGETQYF.

The genes are TRBV15 and TRBJ2-1; D is possibly TRBD1 or TRBD2 (5 bases each). There are 15 residues in the CDR3. The V end was cut by 3 bases, the J end by 5 bases, with 14 bases between. Per the germline V gene, CDR1 is LNHNV and CDR2 is YYDKDF (reference sequence). CDR3 region: CATSSPRDRNNEQFF. The CDR3 region has the DNA TGTGCCACCAGCAGTCCCCGGGACCGAAACAATGAGCAGTTCTTC.

This chain links TRBV6-5 with TRBJ2-1, with 7 nucleotides matching TRBD1. Looked up from germline, CDR1 is MNHEY and CDR2 is SVGAGI. The trim removed 9 bases at V and 3 bases at J, leaving 5 bases unmatched. The CDR3 runs 13 residues. The chain's CDR3 is CASDRDNYNEQFF. DNA of the CDR3: TGTGCCAGTGACAGGGACAACTACAATGAGCAGTTCTTC.

The sample holds one count of this clone. An end of the junction does not agree with germline; a read error may underlie this. The chain links TRBV7-8 to TRBJ2-7; TRBD2 matches at 8 bases. Germline CDR1 reads SGHVS; CDR2 reads FQNEAQ. The CDR3 loop spans 14 amino acids. The CDR3 DNA reads TGTGCCAGCAGCATAGCGGGGCCCCCCTACGAGCAGTACTTC. It translates to CASSIAGPPYEQYF.

In DNA form, the CDR3 reads TGTGCCAGTAGAGGGACAGGAGCTAACTATGGCTACACCTTC. This codes for CASRGTGANYGYTF. This chain joins TRBV19 and TRBJ1-2, with 8 bases aligning to TRBD1. The CDR3 length is 14 residues. The V gene's germline CDR1 is LNHDA and CDR2 SQIVND (reference sequence). V shed 6 bases, J shed 0 bases, and the junction held 3 bases outside the gene matches.

V usage is TRBV28 and J usage is TRBJ1-2, with D hard to call. Germline values: CDR1 MDHEN, CDR2 SYDVKM. The CDR3 is 13 residues long. V was shortened by 2 bases and J by 8 bases, with 12 bases between the two germline ends. This CDR3 reads CASSLPQWVGYTF. DNA for the CDR3: TGTGCCAGCAGTTTACCTCAGTGGGTAGGCTACACCTTC.

The gene calls are TRBV30 and TRBJ1-6; no reliable D call. The CDR3 loop spans 12 amino acids. Germline V gene data show CDR1 as GTSNPN and CDR2 as SVGIG (reference sequence). V was trimmed by 6 bases and J by 6 bases, leaving 9 bases between them. In DNA form, the CDR3 reads TGTGCCTGTGGGCAGGTTAATTCACCCCTCCACTTT. Its protein product is CACGQVNSPLHF.

The gene calls are TRBV29-1 and TRBJ2-4; D unclear. With 4 bases removed from V and 0 bases from J, the gap between germline ends came to 7 bases. CDR1 and CDR2 from the germline V gene are SQVTM and ANQGSEA. The CDR3 runs to 13 residues. This CDR3 is CSVVGLAKNIQYF. In DNA, the CDR3 is TGCAGCGTTGTGGGTCTAGCCAAAAACATTCAGTACTTC.

This clone appeared once. J is TRBJ2-7 and V is TRBV28; D possibly matches TRBD1 or TRBD2 (5 bases each). Germline V CDR1 and CDR2: MDHEN, SYDVKM. CDR3 size: 15 residues. With 7 bases removed from V and 0 bases from J, the gap between germline ends came to 16 bases. CDR3 sequence reads: CASNKKGRSSYEQYF. The DNA for the CDR3 is TGTGCCAGCAACAAGAAGGGACGGAGCTCCTACGAGCAGTACTTC.

The chain's CDR3 is CASEQLGNEQFF. DNA for the CDR3: TGTGCCAGCGAACAGCTTGGGAATGAGCAGTTCTTC. V and J are TRBV11-2 and TRBJ2-1; D ambiguous. Trimming took off 8 bases at V and 7 bases at J, with 12 bases between the two ends. Germline values: CDR1 SGHAT, CDR2 FQNNGV. The CDR3 is 12 residues long.

The chain links TRBV7-6 to TRBJ2-7, with D possibly matching TRBD1 (6 bases). CDR1 and CDR2 from the germline V gene are SGHVS and FNYEAQ. The V and J ends lost 2 bases and 1 base respectively, with 12 bases between them. This CDR3 comprises 15 residues. In DNA form, the CDR3 reads TGTGCCAGCAGCTTACAGGGGACCCTTTCCTACGAGCAGTACTTC. Translated: CASSLQGTLSYEQYF.

The rearrangement joins TRBV28 to TRBJ2-7; TRBD2 agrees at 10 bases. The germline V gene encodes CDR1 MDHEN and CDR2 SYDVKM. V lost 7 bases to trimming and J lost 4 bases; unmatched junction nucleotides: 10. The CDR3 length is 15 residues. CDR3 loop: CASTESGTSEYEQYF. The CDR3, as DNA: TGTGCCAGCACTGAATCCGGGACTAGCGAGTACGAGCAGTACTTC.

The CDR3 reads CAWMGPYNEQFF. In DNA, the CDR3 is TGTGCCTGGATGGGCCCCTACAATGAGCAGTTCTTC. The chain employs TRBV30 and TRBJ2-1; D is uncertain. V gave up 4 bases and J gave up 2 bases, with 6 bases separating them. The germline V gene encodes CDR1 GTSNPN and CDR2 SVGIG (reference sequence). CDR3 length: 12 residues.

The chain links TRBV7-9 to TRBJ2-7, with 8 positions matching TRBD2. The CDR3 has 14 amino acids. Germline CDR1 and CDR2: SEHNR and FQNEAQ (reference sequence). Trimming took 5 bases from V and 7 from J; bases not matched to a gene: 10. This chain's CDR3 is CASSPTGSGGEQYF. CDR3 nucleotide sequence: TGTGCCAGCAGCCCCACAGGGTCGGGGGGGGAGCAGTACTTC.